A selection of T cell receptor beta chains follows, all from one sample in a study of CD8+CD57+ T cells in acquired aplastic anemia. TCRdb ran MiXCR on the reads and lists one entry per CDR3 protein. The sample lists about 470,000 distinct CDR3 sequences, around 32% occurring once. The sequencing input was sorted CD4+, CD8+, or CD8+CD57+ T cells (not recorded which) from PBMCs. Receptors originate from a human donor with aplastic anemia. Both conserved end residues are part of each CDR3. D genes are given only for firm matches. Where a row states a size, it is once, few, many or the class of an expanded clone; other rows omit it.

V: TRBV2; J: TRBJ1-5; size: many; D: NA; CDR3: CASTLGGREWSQPQHF; DNA: TGTGCCAGCACCTTGGGGGGCAGGGAATGGTCTCAGCCCCAGCATTTT
V: TRBV3-1; J: TRBJ2-7; size: once; D: TRBD1; CDR3: CASSYDYRDRVRQYF; DNA: TGTGCCAGCAGCTATGATTACCGGGACAGGGTGCGGCAGTACTTC
V: TRBV24-1; J: TRBJ2-7; size: many; D: NA; CDR3: CATSDLAAQYF; DNA: TGTGCCACCAGTGATTTAGCCGCGCAGTACTTC
V: TRBV20-1; J: TRBJ1-2; size: medium-sized; D: TRBD1; CDR3: CSASIQGATHGYTF; DNA: TGCAGTGCTAGTATCCAGGGGGCCACCCATGGCTACACCTTC
V: TRBV19; J: TRBJ2-5; size: many; D: TRBD1; CDR3: CASSPTGTAETQYF; DNA: TGTGCCAGTAGTCCAACCGGGACAGCAGAGACCCAGTACTTC
V: TRBV5-1; J: TRBJ1-2; size: many; D: NA; CDR3: CASSPDGGDGYTF; DNA: TGCGCCAGCAGCCCGGACGGGGGGGATGGCTACACCTTC
V: TRBV7-2; J: TRBJ1-5; size: few; D: NA; CDR3: CASSFCLRGAGGKQPQHF; DNA: TGTGCCAGCAGCTTTTGTTTGAGAGGGGCAGGCGGAAAGCAGCCCCAGCATTTT
V: TRBV10-3; J: TRBJ2-7; size: few; D: TRBD2; CDR3: CAISESLAGGEQYF; DNA: TGTGCCATCAGTGAGTCGTTAGCGGGAGGTGAGCAGTACTTC
V: TRBV5-8; J: TRBJ2-7; size: few; D: NA; CDR3: CASSFTGRYSYEQYF; DNA: TGTGCCAGCAGCTTCACGGGGCGCTACTCCTACGAGCAGTACTTC
V: TRBV29-1; J: TRBJ1-1; size: many; D: NA; CDR3: CSVEIVRLNTEAFF; DNA: TGCAGCGTTGAAATAGTCAGGCTTAACACTGAAGCTTTCTTT
V: TRBV4-1; J: TRBJ2-7; size: many; D: NA; CDR3: CASSQGLRGYEQYF; DNA: TGCGCCAGCAGCCAGGGACTTAGGGGCTACGAGCAGTACTTC
V: TRBV6-9; J: TRBJ2-4; size: NA; D: TRBD2; CDR3: CASSPGTSGIIGQYF; DNA: TGTGCCAGCAGTCCAGGGACTAGCGGGATTATCGGGCAGTACTTC
V: TRBV9; J: TRBJ2-6; size: NA; D: NA; CDR3: CASSDYSGIGANVLTF; DNA: TGTGCCAGCAGCGATTATTCGGGCATTGGGGCCAACGTCCTGACTTTC
V: TRBV20-1; J: TRBJ2-5; size: NA; D: TRBD2; CDR3: CSARGSLGETQYF; DNA: TGCAGTGCTCGCGGGAGTCTCGGCGAGACCCAGTACTTC
V: TRBV5-1; J: TRBJ2-6; size: few; D: NA; CDR3: CASSLAFDSGANVLTF; DNA: TGCGCCAGCAGCTTGGCCTTTGACTCTGGGGCCAACGTCCTGACTTTC
V: TRBV5-1; J: TRBJ2-7; size: many; D: NA; CDR3: CASSFTSTAYEQYF; DNA: TGCGCCAGCAGCTTTACGTCGACCGCCTACGAGCAGTACTTC
V: TRBV19; J: TRBJ2-5; size: NA; D: NA; CDR3: CASSSEQETQYF; DNA: TGTGCCAGTAGTTCCGAACAAGAGACCCAGTACTTC
V: TRBV20-1; J: TRBJ1-6; size: few; D: TRBD1; CDR3: CSADKPGTGDNSPLHF; DNA: TGCAGTGCTGATAAACCCGGGACAGGAGATAATTCACCCCTCCACTTT
V: TRBV7-9; J: TRBJ1-6; size: many; D: NA; CDR3: CASSLDGGLRSPLHF; DNA: TGTGCCAGCAGCTTAGACGGGGGATTGAGGTCACCCCTCCACTTT
V: TRBV11-1; J: TRBJ2-7; size: few; D: TRBD2; CDR3: CASSFRGPTSGGIYEQYF; DNA: TGTGCCAGCAGCTTTAGGGGCCCTACTAGCGGGGGTATCTACGAGCAGTACTTC
V: TRBV2; J: TRBJ1-1; size: once; D: NA; CDR3: CASSGVYPEAFF; DNA: TGTGCCAGCAGTGGGGTGTACCCTGAAGCTTTCTTT
V: TRBV14; J: TRBJ2-7; size: many; D: TRBD1; CDR3: CASSRLDRAYEQYF; DNA: TGTGCCAGCAGCCGGTTGGACAGGGCCTACGAGCAGTACTTC
V: TRBV15; J: TRBJ1-5; size: NA; D: TRBD1; CDR3: CATSSFGQGVQPQHF; DNA: TGTGCCACCAGCAGCTTCGGACAGGGGGTTCAGCCCCAGCATTTT
V: TRBV4-3; J: TRBJ2-3; size: few; D: TRBD2; CDR3: CASSQDLAGGPADTQYF; DNA: TGCGCCAGCAGCCAAGATTTGGCGGGGGGGCCGGCAGATACGCAGTATTTT
V: TRBV7-2; J: TRBJ2-5; size: few; D: TRBD2; CDR3: CASSPTGGEGETQYF; DNA: TGTGCCAGCAGCCCAACGGGGGGGGAGGGGGAGACCCAGTACTTC
V: TRBV12-3/TRBV12-4; J: TRBJ1-2; size: many; D: NA; CDR3: CASSSTAAGYGYTF; DNA: TGTGCCAGCAGTTCCACGGCCGCCGGCTATGGCTACACCTTC
V: TRBV19; J: TRBJ2-5; size: few; D: NA; CDR3: CASTRSAGVHQETQYF; DNA: TGTGCCAGTACCCGATCGGCAGGGGTTCACCAAGAGACCCAGTACTTC
V: TRBV2; J: TRBJ1-2; size: NA; D: NA; CDR3: CASSAVQADGGYTF; DNA: TGTGCCAGCAGTGCCGTCCAGGCGGATGGTGGCTACACCTTC
V: TRBV15; J: TRBJ1-4; size: NA; D: NA; CDR3: CATSRGASANFGATNEKLFF; DNA: TGTGCCACCAGCAGAGGCGCGTCAGCTAATTTTGGGGCAACTAATGAAAAACTGTTTTTT
V: TRBV10-3; J: TRBJ2-1; size: many; D: NA; CDR3: CAISSQPGAKNEQFF; DNA: TGTGCCATCAGTTCCCAACCGGGGGCCAAGAATGAGCAGTTCTTC
V: TRBV4-1; J: TRBJ2-7; size: few; D: NA; CDR3: CASSTRTASYEQYF; DNA: TGCGCCAGCAGCACTCGGACCGCCTCCTACGAGCAGTACTTC
V: TRBV7-6; J: TRBJ2-7; size: many; D: NA; CDR3: CASSLFMSYEQYF; DNA: TGTGCCAGCAGCTTATTCATGTCCTACGAGCAGTACTTC
V: TRBV30; J: TRBJ2-1; size: NA; D: NA; CDR3: CAWMGGTEQFF; DNA: TGTGCCTGGATGGGGGGTACTGAGCAGTTCTTC
V: TRBV7-2; J: TRBJ2-7; size: NA; D: TRBD2; CDR3: CASRGGGGYEQYF; DNA: TGTGCCAGCAGGGGGGGGGGGGGCTACGAGCAGTACTTC
V: TRBV5-6; J: TRBJ1-1; size: many; D: NA; CDR3: CASSLYNTEAFF; DNA: TGTGCCAGCAGCTTGTATAACACTGAAGCTTTCTTT
V: TRBV19; J: TRBJ1-5; size: many; D: NA; CDR3: CASSTGENSNQPQHF; DNA: TGTGCCAGTAGTACCGGGGAGAATAGCAATCAGCCCCAGCATTTT
V: TRBV10-3; J: TRBJ1-4; size: NA; D: NA; CDR3: CATILSGSEKLFF; DNA: TGTGCCACCATTCTTAGCGGGAGTGAAAAACTGTTTTTT
V: TRBV7-9; J: TRBJ2-1; size: NA; D: NA; CDR3: CASSRPGEGNNEQFF; DNA: TGTGCCAGCAGCCGGCCAGGTGAGGGAAACAATGAGCAGTTCTTC
V: TRBV7-8; J: TRBJ2-5; size: NA; D: TRBD1; CDR3: CASSLRDRGQETQYF; DNA: TGTGCCAGCAGCTTAAGGGACAGGGGGCAAGAGACCCAGTACTTC
V: TRBV20-1; J: TRBJ1-5; size: many; D: NA; CDR3: CSARGSSNQPQHF; DNA: TGCAGTGCTAGGGGGAGTAGCAATCAGCCCCAGCATTTT
V: TRBV4-1; J: TRBJ2-2; size: NA; D: NA; CDR3: CASSQEGTRSGGELFF; DNA: TGCGCCAGCAGCCAAGAAGGGACTCGCTCGGGCGGGGAGCTGTTTTTT
V: TRBV19; J: TRBJ2-3; size: many; D: TRBD1; CDR3: CASNVRGGRTDTQYF; DNA: TGTGCCAGTAATGTGCGAGGGGGCCGGACAGATACGCAGTATTTT
V: TRBV7-3; J: TRBJ1-1; size: many; D: NA; CDR3: CASSLTVGDTEAFF; DNA: TGTGCCAGCAGCTTAACGGTGGGGGACACTGAAGCTTTCTTT
V: TRBV6-5; J: TRBJ1-5; size: NA; D: NA; CDR3: CASSYDRRYSNQPQHF; DNA: TGTGCCAGCAGTTACGACAGGAGGTATAGCAATCAGCCCCAGCATTTT
V: TRBV10-1; J: TRBJ2-7; size: NA; D: TRBD1; CDR3: CASRGTGIPYLQYF; DNA: TGCGCCAGCAGGGGGACAGGAATACCATACCTACAGTACTTC
V: TRBV25-1; J: TRBJ1-6; size: NA; D: TRBD1; CDR3: CASSDTGTGNSPLHF; DNA: TGTGCCAGCAGCGATACCGGGACAGGGAATTCACCCCTCCACTTT
V: TRBV11-1; J: TRBJ2-3; size: many; D: TRBD2; CDR3: CASSSGLAGGRGTQYF; DNA: TGTGCCAGCAGCTCGGGACTAGCGGGAGGGCGGGGTACGCAGTATTTT
V: TRBV7-6; J: TRBJ1-1; size: NA; D: NA; CDR3: CASSPAQGGPNTEAFF; DNA: TGTGCCAGCAGCCCAGCCCAAGGGGGTCCCAACACTGAAGCTTTCTTT
V: TRBV20-1; J: TRBJ1-2; size: many; D: NA; CDR3: CSASRTNYGYTF; DNA: TGCAGTGCTAGCCGAACTAACTATGGCTACACCTTC
V: TRBV14; J: TRBJ1-2; size: many; D: NA; CDR3: CASSQAVNYGYTF; DNA: TGTGCCAGCAGCCAAGCAGTTAACTATGGCTACACCTTC